Presented here are 31 T cell receptor beta chains from one specimen sequenced in a study of cytomegalovirus exposure and HLA in healthy donors. In the PCR, 60 Vbeta and 13 Jbeta primers were used. Only in-frame clones appear in the TCRdb table, and some are missing; sequencing was by immunoSEQ multiplex PCR. This sample has about 180,000 clones, with about 77% found just once. Sequenced sample: PBMCs. The receptors come from a young woman in good health and CMV-seropositive.

This sequence joins TRBV10-3 and TRBJ2-2, with 7 bases identical to TRBD2. The CDR3 covers 14 residues. Losses at the gene ends were 5 bases for V and 3 bases for J; bases not matched to a gene: 3. Germline CDR1 is ENHRY and CDR2 is SYGVKD. The CDR3 sequence is CAISFSGDTGELFF. In nucleotides, the CDR3 is TGTGCCATCAGTTTCAGCGGGGACACCGGGGAGCTGTTTTTT.

The chain employs TRBV4-2 and TRBJ1-6, with D hard to call. Looked up from germline, CDR1 is LGHNA and CDR2 is YNFKEQ. This CDR3 is built from 14 residues. Trimming took 5 bases from V and 9 from J, leaving 14 bases between them. DNA for the CDR3: TGTGCCAGCAGCTTAACAGTTGGAGGTTCACCCCTCCACTTT. Its protein is CASSLTVGGSPLHF.

The V and J genes are TRBV7-2 and TRBJ2-3, with D possibly matching TRBD2 (7 bases). Germline loops: CDR1 SGHTA, CDR2 FQGNSA. The germline V and J ends were trimmed by 0 bases and 4 bases, with 11 bases remaining between them. The CDR3 extends over 15 amino acids. CDR3 nucleotides: TGTGCCAGCAGCTTAGCGGCGGGGGCTGCAGATACGCAGTATTTT. It codes for CASSLAAGAADTQYF.

V is TRBV4-1 and J is TRBJ2-2; D ambiguous. CDR1 is MGHRA, CDR2 YSYEKL, per germline. The ends were cut back, 3 bases at V and 3 bases at J, with 11 bases in the middle. This CDR3 is 15 amino acids long. This CDR3 is CASSHIQGDTGELFF. The CDR3 DNA is TGCGCCAGCAGCCATATACAAGGAGACACCGGGGAGCTGTTTTTT.

This clone was observed a handful of times. The CDR3 region is CASSLVPGNSYTF. The DNA of the CDR3 is TGTGCCAGCAGCTTAGTTCCAGGAAATAGCTACACCTTC. The V gene is TRBV7-9, the J gene TRBJ1-2; no clear D. V was trimmed by 1 base and J by 9 bases, leaving 12 bases between them. CDR1 SEHNR and CDR2 FQNEAQ come from the germline V gene (reference sequence). This CDR3 is built from 13 residues.

The CDR3 DNA reads as TGTGCCAGCAGTTTAGGAACAGGTCGGCAGGAAAAACTGTTTTTT. Translating it yields CASSLGTGRQEKLFF. V usage is TRBV28 and J usage is TRBJ1-4, with a tentative D call TRBD1 (5 bases). From germline, CDR1 is MDHEN and CDR2 SYDVKM. The CDR3 covers 15 residues. Deletions cut 2 bases from V and 8 bases from J, with 15 bases between.

Here the CDR3 reads CASSAFLRDTMNTEAFF. The CDR3, as DNA: TGTGCCAGCAGTGCCTTTCTGAGGGACACTATGAACACTGAAGCTTTCTTT. The chain carries TRBV28 and TRBJ1-1; TRBD1 might be the D (6 bases). V was pared by 5 bases and J by 0 bases, with 19 bases between. CDR1 is MDHEN, CDR2 SYDVKM, per germline. The CDR3 runs to 17 residues.

The gene calls are TRBV7-9 and TRBJ1-4; TRBD1 aligns across 10 bases. Trimming took 2 bases from V and 0 from J; bases not matched to a gene: 6. Germline V gene lookup returns CDR1 SEHNR and CDR2 FQNEAQ (reference sequence). This CDR3 spans 18 amino acids. The CDR3 DNA reads as TGTGCCAGCAGCTTATTCCGGGACAGGGGACCAACTAATGAAAAACTGTTTTTT. Translated, it gives CASSLFRDRGPTNEKLFF. Full variable domain (missing parts from reference TRBV7-9 and TRBJ1-4): DTGVSQNPRHKITKRGQNVTFRCDPISEHNRLYWYRQTLGQGPEFLTYFQNEAQLEKSRLLSDRFSAERPKGSFSTLEIQRTEQGDSAMYLCASSLFRDRGPTNEKLFFGSGTQLSVL.

The V and J genes are TRBV4-1 and TRBJ1-2, with 7 bases lining up with TRBD1. The V gene's germline CDR1 is MGHRA and CDR2 YSYEKL. The CDR3 runs 17 residues. The J segment lost 1 base and the V segment lost 2 bases, leaving 10 bases of the junction unmatched. The CDR3, as DNA: TGCGCCAGCAGCCAAATGGGATGGGACAGCCGTAACTATGGCTACACCTTC. Protein product: CASSQMGWDSRNYGYTF.

This clone occurred once. The rearrangement links TRBV9 to TRBJ1-6; 8 bases line up with TRBD1. CDR1 is SGDLS and CDR2 is YYNGEE in the germline V gene. The ends lost 4 bases at V and 11 bases at J; junction bases unmatched: 11. This CDR3 is 15 amino acids long. The CDR3 here is CASSPRDRLEAPLHF. Here the CDR3 DNA reads TGTGCCAGCAGCCCCCGGGACAGGCTCGAGGCACCCCTCCACTTT.

The chain combines TRBV27 with TRBJ1-3; 7 positions agree with TRBD1. Per germline, CDR1 MNHEY and CDR2 SMNVEV (reference sequence). The ends lost 5 bases at V and 0 bases at J; junction bases unmatched: 4. This CDR3 is built from 15 residues. The CDR3 DNA is TGTGCCAGCAGTCCAGGGACAGACTCTGGAAACACCATATATTTT. Protein product: CASSPGTDSGNTIYF.

The chain links TRBV6-4 to TRBJ2-1; 9 nucleotides match TRBD1. The CDR3 runs to 13 residues. Germline trimming cut 6 bases from V and 6 bases from J; bases unmatched to any gene: 3. Germline V gene lookup returns CDR1 MRHNA and CDR2 SNTAGT. CDR3 in amino acids: CASRGQGSNEQFF. CDR3 nucleotide sequence: TGTGCCAGCAGGGGACAGGGTAGCAATGAGCAGTTCTTC.

The CDR3 region is CASSFRTGVLGGGNTEAFF. CDR3 coding DNA: TGCGCCAGCAGCTTCCGGACAGGGGTACTCGGTGGGGGGAACACTGAAGCTTTCTTT. V and J are TRBV5-1 and TRBJ1-1; 9 bases align to TRBD1. The CDR3 sequence is 19 residues long. Unmatched junction bases numbered 15, after V lost 2 bases and J lost 1 base. CDR1 is SGHRS, CDR2 YFSETQ, per germline. Supplemented by reference TRBV5-1 and TRBJ1-1, the full variable domain reads KAGVTQTPRYLIKTRGQQVTLSCSPISGHRSVSWYQQTPGQGLQFLFEYFSETQRNKGNFPGRFSGRQFSNSRSEMNVSTLELGDSALYLCASSFRTGVLGGGNTEAFFGQGTRLTVV.

J is TRBJ2-3 and V is TRBV18; D remains unclear. This CDR3 region has 13 residues. Trimming stripped 3 bases from V and 0 bases from J, with 4 bases between. Germline-derived CDR1 and CDR2 are KGHSH and LQKENI. The chain's CDR3 is CASSPPSTDTQYF. CDR3 DNA: TGTGCCAGCTCACCTCCTAGCACAGATACGCAGTATTTT.

The V and J genes are TRBV19 and TRBJ2-3; TRBD2 is a possible D gene (6 bases). Trimming cost V 5 bases and J 3 bases, with 15 bases left between them. Germline assignment: CDR1 LNHDA and CDR2 SQIVND (reference sequence). CDR3 length: 15 residues. CDR3 in amino acids: CASSPAGRTTDTQYF. The CDR3, as DNA: TGTGCCAGTAGTCCGGCGGGAAGAACTACAGATACGCAGTATTTT.

This chain connects TRBV28 to TRBJ2-2, with TRBD1 matching over 8 bases. Trimming took 4 bases from V and 7 from J; bases not matched to a gene: 5. CDR3 length: 14 residues. CDR1 and CDR2 from the germline V gene are MDHEN and SYDVKM. This chain's CDR3 is CASSSGQASGELFF. CDR3 bases: TGTGCCAGCAGTTCGGGACAGGCGAGCGGGGAGCTGTTTTTT.

This clone was seen a handful of times. The chain recombines TRBV19 with TRBJ1-6; 10 bases line up with TRBD1. The V gene end was trimmed by 5 bases and the J gene end by 5 bases; junction bases not matched to a gene: 3. Germline CDR1 reads LNHDA; CDR2 reads SQIVND (reference sequence). The CDR3 spans 15 residues. CDR3 sequence: CASSSDRGHNSPLHF. As DNA, the CDR3 is TGTGCCAGTAGTTCAGACAGGGGGCATAATTCACCCCTCCACTTT.

This clone was detected once. The rearrangement joins TRBV10-1 to TRBJ2-3; D is perhaps TRBD1 (5 bases). Germline V gene data show CDR1 as WNHNN and CDR2 as SYGVQD (reference sequence). Trimming took off 6 bases at V and 0 bases at J, with 13 bases between the two ends. This CDR3 comprises 15 residues. The CDR3 is CASSPGYLSTDTQYF. The CDR3 coding sequence is TGCGCCAGCAGCCCAGGGTACCTGAGCACAGATACGCAGTATTTT.

This chain connects TRBV15 to TRBJ2-3; 10 nucleotides align to TRBD2. Trimming cost V 8 bases and J 4 bases; bases outside gene matches: 6. The CDR3 totals 14 residues. Germline lookup yields CDR1 LNHNV and CDR2 YYDKDF (reference sequence). The CDR3 DNA reads as TGTGCCACCGGGTCCGGACTAGCGGCAGATACGCAGTATTTT. It specifies CATGSGLAADTQYF.

The CDR3 DNA reads TGTGCCAGCAGTCGGACAGGGGGGAAAGGGACCCAGTACTTC. Its translation is CASSRTGGKGTQYF. The chain joins TRBV6-1 to TRBJ2-5; TRBD1 agrees at 10 bases. Germline loops: CDR1 MNHNS, CDR2 SASEGT. Trimming at V came to 5 bases and at J to 7 bases, leaving 7 bases not matched to a gene. The CDR3 is 14 amino acids.

The chain carries TRBV7-6 and TRBJ2-2; no reliable D call. This CDR3 region has 14 residues. Trimming left V 1 base short and J 4 bases short, with 7 bases between. Germline assignment: CDR1 SGHVS and CDR2 FNYEAQ. Here the CDR3 DNA reads TGTGCCAGCAGCTTAGTCCCGGGCACCGGGGAGCTGTTTTTT. It yields the protein CASSLVPGTGELFF.

V and J are TRBV11-2 and TRBJ2-7, with D possibly being TRBD2 (6 bases). CDR3 size: 17 residues. V was shortened by 7 bases and J by 0 bases, with 22 bases between the two germline ends. The V gene's germline CDR1 is SGHAT and CDR2 FQNNGV. The CDR3 coding sequence is TGTGCCAGCACCCTTTCGAGGGCGGGGTCCACCTCCTACGAGCAGTACTTC. Its protein is CASTLSRAGSTSYEQYF.

The chain combines TRBV12-5 with TRBJ2-6; 7 nucleotides align to TRBD1. V trimming: 7 bases; J trimming: 2 bases; junction bases outside the gene matches: 8. The germline CDR1 and CDR2 sequences are LGHNT and FRNRAP. This CDR3 has 16 amino acids. The CDR3 DNA reads as TGTGCTAGTGAAAGTAGGGGGCAGGCTGGGGCCAACGTCCTGACTTTC. This translates into CASESRGQAGANVLTF.

This clone was observed a handful of times. J is TRBJ2-5 and V is TRBV9; 9 positions agree with TRBD1. CDR1 is SGDLS and CDR2 is YYNGEE in the germline V gene. This CDR3 is 14 amino acids long. With V trimmed by 2 bases and J by 3 bases, 2 bases remained unmatched. CDR3 loop: CASSVRDREETQYF. The CDR3 coding sequence is TGTGCCAGCAGCGTCCGGGACAGGGAAGAGACCCAGTACTTC.

The chain uses TRBV5-1 and TRBJ2-7; TRBD2 aligns across 8 bases. This CDR3 region has 15 residues. CDR1 and CDR2 from the germline V gene are SGHRS and YFSETQ. V shed 0 bases and J 4 bases; nucleotides not matched to a gene: 6. The DNA of the CDR3 is TGCGCCAGCAGCTTGGGACTAGCGACACGATACGAGCAGTACTTC. This encodes CASSLGLATRYEQYF.

The chain employs TRBV11-3 and TRBJ1-1, with a possible D match to TRBD1 (5 bases). CDR3 length: 14 amino acids. V lost 6 bases and J 1 base, leaving 12 bases between the germline ends. In germline, CDR1 is SGHNT, CDR2 YENEEA. CDR3 in DNA: TGTGCCAGCAGAAAATTGCAGGGGAACACTGAAGCTTTCTTT. Amino acids: CASRKLQGNTEAFF.

Comment on this clone: Other DNA sequences in this specimen translate into the identical CDR3. The chain joins TRBV6-6 to TRBJ2-7; no clear D. CDR1 is MNHNY and CDR2 is SVGAGI in the germline V gene (reference sequence). The length of the CDR3 is 11 residues. V lost 6 bases and J 1 base, leaving 4 bases between the germline ends. The CDR3 DNA follows: TGTGCCAGCAGCCCTTCCTACGAGCAGTACTTC. As protein: CASSPSYEQYF.

The chain joins TRBV28 to TRBJ2-5; 10 bases match TRBD1. Germline V gives CDR1 MDHEN, CDR2 SYDVKM. The CDR3 totals 15 residues. V shed 4 bases, J shed 2 bases, and the junction held 4 bases outside the gene matches. The CDR3 bases are TGTGCCAGCAGTTCCGGGGGACAGGGGCAAGAGACCCAGTACTTC. Protein: CASSSGGQGQETQYF. Combining the CDR3 with reference TRBV28 and TRBJ2-5 gives the whole variable domain DVKVTQSSRYLVKRTGEKVFLECVQDMDHENMFWYRQDPGLGLRLIYFSYDVKMKEKGDIPEGYSVSREKKERFSLILESASTNQTSMYLCASSSGGQGQETQYFGPGTRLLVL.

This clone appeared a few times. The chain has TRBV7-2 and TRBJ2-3; tentatively, D is TRBD2 (5 bases). The CDR3 loop spans 15 amino acids. Deletions cut 5 bases from V and 2 bases from J, with 14 bases between. Germline V CDR1 and CDR2: SGHTA, FQGNSA. The CDR3 loop reads CASSQREGPTDTQYF. DNA for the CDR3: TGTGCCAGCAGCCAGAGGGAAGGGCCCACAGATACGCAGTATTTT.

The rearrangement uses TRBV4-3 and TRBJ2-7, with 8 bases that match TRBD1. The CDR3 extends over 17 amino acids. Unmatched junction bases numbered 13, after V lost 2 bases and J lost 4 bases. Looked up from germline, CDR1 is LGHNA and CDR2 is YSLEER. Here the CDR3 reads CASSQWTGTEYSYEQYF. DNA for the CDR3: TGCGCCAGCAGCCAATGGACAGGGACTGAATATTCTTACGAGCAGTACTTC.

This clone was counted between two and nine times. This chain joins TRBV2 and TRBJ2-7, with 8 bases matching TRBD2. V trimming: 8 bases; J trimming: 2 bases; junction bases outside the gene matches: 14. CDR3 length equals 16 residues. Germline CDR1 and CDR2: SNHLY and FYNNEI. CDR3 sequence reads: CASCGGIRNEAYEQYF. DNA for the CDR3: TGTGCCAGCTGCGGGGGGATCAGAAACGAAGCCTACGAGCAGTACTTC.